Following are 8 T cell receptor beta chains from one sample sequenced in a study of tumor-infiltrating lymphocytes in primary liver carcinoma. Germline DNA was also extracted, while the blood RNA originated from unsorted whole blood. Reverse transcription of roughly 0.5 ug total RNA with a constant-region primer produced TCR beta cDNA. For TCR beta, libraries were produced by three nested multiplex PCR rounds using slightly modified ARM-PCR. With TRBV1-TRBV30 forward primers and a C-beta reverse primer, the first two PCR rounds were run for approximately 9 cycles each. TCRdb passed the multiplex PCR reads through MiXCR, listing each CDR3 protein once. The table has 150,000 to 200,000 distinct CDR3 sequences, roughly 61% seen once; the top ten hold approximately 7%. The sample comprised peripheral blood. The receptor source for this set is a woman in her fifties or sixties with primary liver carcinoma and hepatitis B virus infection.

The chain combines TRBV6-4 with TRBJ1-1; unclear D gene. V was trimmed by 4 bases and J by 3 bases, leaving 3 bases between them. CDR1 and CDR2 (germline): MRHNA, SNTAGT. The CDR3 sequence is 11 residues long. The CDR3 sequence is CASSGDTEAFF. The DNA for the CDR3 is TGTGCCAGCAGTGGGGACACTGAAGCTTTCTTT.

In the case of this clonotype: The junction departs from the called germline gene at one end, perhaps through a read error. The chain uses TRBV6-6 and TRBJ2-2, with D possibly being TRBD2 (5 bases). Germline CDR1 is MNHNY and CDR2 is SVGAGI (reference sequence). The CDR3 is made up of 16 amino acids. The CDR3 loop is CASSYPVGESAGELFF. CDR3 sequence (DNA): TGTGCCAGCAGTTACCCAGTGGGAGAGAGCGCCGGGGAGCTGTTCTTT.

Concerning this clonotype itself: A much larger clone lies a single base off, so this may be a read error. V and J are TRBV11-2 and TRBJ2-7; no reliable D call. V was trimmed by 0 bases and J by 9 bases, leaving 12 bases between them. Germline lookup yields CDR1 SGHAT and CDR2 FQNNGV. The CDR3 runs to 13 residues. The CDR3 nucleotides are TGTGCCAGCAGCTTAGATCCCCCAAGCGTGCAGTACTTC. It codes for CASSLDPPSVQYF.

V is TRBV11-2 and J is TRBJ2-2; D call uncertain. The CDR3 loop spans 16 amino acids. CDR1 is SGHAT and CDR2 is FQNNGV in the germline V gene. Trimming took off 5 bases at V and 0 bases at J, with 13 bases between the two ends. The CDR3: CASSNGRKTNTGELFF. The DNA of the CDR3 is TGTGCCAGCAGCAACGGACGCAAAACGAACACCGGGGAGCTGTTTTTT. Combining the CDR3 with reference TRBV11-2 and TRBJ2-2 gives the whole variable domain EAGVAQSPRYKIIEKRQSVAFWCNPISGHATLYWYQQILGQGPKLLIQFQNNGVVDDSQLPKDRFSAERLKGVDSTLKIQPAKLEDSAVYLCASSNGRKTNTGELFFGEGSRLTVL.

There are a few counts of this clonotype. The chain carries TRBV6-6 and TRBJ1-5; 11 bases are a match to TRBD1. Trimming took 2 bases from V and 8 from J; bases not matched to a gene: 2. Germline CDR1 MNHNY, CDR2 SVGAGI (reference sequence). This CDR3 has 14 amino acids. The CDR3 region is CASSYRGQGEPQHF. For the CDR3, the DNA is TGTGCCAGCAGTTACCGGGGACAGGGGGAGCCCCAGCATTTT.

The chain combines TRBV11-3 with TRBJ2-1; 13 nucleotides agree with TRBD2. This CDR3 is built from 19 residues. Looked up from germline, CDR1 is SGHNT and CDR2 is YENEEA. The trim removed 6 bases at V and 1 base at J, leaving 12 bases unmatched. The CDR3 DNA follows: TGTGCCAGCAGTCCCTTACTAGCGGGAGGGCTATGGTCCTACAATGAGCAGTTCTTC. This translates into CASSPLLAGGLWSYNEQFF. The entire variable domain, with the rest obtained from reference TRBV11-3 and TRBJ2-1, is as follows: EAGVVQSPRYKIIEKKQPVAFWCNPISGHNTLYWYLQNLGQGPELLIRYENEEAVDDSQLPKDRFSAERLKGVDSTLKIQPAELGDSAVYLCASSPLLAGGLWSYNEQFFGPGTRLTVL.

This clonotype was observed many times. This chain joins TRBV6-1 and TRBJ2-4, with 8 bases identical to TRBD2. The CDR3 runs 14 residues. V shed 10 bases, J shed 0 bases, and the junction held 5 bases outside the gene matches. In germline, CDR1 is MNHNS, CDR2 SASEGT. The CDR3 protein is CAIGGGLAKNIQYF. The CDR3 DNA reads TGTGCCATCGGGGGGGGGCTAGCCAAAAACATTCAGTACTTC.

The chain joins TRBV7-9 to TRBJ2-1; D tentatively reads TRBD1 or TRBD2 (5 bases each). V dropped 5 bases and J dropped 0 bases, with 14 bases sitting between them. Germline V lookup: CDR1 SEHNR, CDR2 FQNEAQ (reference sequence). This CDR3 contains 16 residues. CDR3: CASSLRDRSSYNEQFF. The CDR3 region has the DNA TGTGCCAGCAGCCTAAGGGACCGCAGCTCCTACAATGAGCAGTTCTTC.